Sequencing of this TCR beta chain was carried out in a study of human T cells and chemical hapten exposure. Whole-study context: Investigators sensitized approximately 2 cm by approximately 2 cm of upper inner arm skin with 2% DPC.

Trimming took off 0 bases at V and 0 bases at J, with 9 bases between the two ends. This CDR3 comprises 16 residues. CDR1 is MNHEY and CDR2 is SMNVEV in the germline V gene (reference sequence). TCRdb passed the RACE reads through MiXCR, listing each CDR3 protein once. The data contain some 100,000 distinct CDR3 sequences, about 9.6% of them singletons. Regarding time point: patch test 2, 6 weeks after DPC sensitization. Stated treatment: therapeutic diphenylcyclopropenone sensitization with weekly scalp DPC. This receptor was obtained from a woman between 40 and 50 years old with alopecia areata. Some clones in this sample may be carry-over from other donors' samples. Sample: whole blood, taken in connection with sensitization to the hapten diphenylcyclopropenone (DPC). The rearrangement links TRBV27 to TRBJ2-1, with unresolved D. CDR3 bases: TGTGCCAGCAGTTTATCCGAGGCGTTCTCCTACAATGAGCAGTTCTTC. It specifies CASSLSEAFSYNEQFF.